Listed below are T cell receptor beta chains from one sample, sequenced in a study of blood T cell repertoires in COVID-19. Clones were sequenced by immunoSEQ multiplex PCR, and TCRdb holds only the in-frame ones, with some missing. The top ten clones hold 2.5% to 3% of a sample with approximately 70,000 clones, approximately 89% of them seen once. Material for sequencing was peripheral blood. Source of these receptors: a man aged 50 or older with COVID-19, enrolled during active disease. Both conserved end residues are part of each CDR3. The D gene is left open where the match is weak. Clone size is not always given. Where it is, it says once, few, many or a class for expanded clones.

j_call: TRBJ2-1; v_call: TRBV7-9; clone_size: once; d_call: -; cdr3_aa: CASRPRWDEQFF; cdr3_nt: TGTGCCAGCCGGCCGAGGTGGGATGAGCAGTTCTTC
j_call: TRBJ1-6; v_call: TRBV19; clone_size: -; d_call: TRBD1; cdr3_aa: CASSIRGQGIGFNSPLHF; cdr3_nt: TGTGCCAGTAGCATCAGGGGACAGGGGATCGGCTTTAATTCACCCCTCCACTTT
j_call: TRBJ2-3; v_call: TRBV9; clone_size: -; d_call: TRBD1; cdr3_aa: CASSPRTGTYGDTQYF; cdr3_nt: TGTGCCAGCAGCCCCCGGACAGGGACTTATGGAGATACGCAGTATTTT
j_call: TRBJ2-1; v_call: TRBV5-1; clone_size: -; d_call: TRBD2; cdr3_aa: CASRSLAVSYNEQFF; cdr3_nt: TGCGCCAGCAGATCCCTAGCGGTCTCCTACAATGAGCAGTTCTTC
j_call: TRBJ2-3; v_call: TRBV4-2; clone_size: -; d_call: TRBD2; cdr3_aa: CASSQILAGGSDTQYF; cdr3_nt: TGTGCCAGCAGCCAAATACTAGCGGGAGGCTCAGATACGCAGTATTTT
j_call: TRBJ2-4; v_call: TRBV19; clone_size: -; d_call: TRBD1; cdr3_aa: CASSTGEGTGKAKNIQYF; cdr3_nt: TGTGCCAGTAGTACCGGGGAGGGGACAGGGAAGGCCAAAAACATTCAGTACTTC
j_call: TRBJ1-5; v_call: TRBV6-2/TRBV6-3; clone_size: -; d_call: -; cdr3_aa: CASSDWTAPQHF; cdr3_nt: TGTGCCAGCAGTGACTGGACAGCGCCCCAGCATTTT
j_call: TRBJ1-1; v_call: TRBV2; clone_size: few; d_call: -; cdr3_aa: CASRGDGSEAFF; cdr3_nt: TGTGCCAGTCGGGGAGATGGCTCTGAAGCTTTCTTT
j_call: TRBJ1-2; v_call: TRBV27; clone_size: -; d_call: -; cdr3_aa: CASSFAQFNYGYTF; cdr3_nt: TGTGCCAGCAGTTTTGCACAGTTCAACTATGGCTACACCTTC
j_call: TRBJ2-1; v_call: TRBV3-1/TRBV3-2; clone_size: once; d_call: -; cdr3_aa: CASSQPDRPSEQFF; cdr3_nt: TGTGCCAGCAGCCAACCTGACCGACCTAGTGAGCAGTTCTTC
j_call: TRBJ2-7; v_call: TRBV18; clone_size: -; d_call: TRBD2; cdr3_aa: CASSPTVAGFYEQYF; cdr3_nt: TGTGCCAGCTCACCAACGGTAGCGGGATTTTACGAGCAGTACTTC
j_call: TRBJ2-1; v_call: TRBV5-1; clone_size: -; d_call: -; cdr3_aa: CASSLGQGWDEQFF; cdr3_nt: TGCGCCAGCAGCTTGGGGCAGGGGTGGGATGAGCAGTTCTTC
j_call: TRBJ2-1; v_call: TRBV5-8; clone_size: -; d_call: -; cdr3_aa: CASSPGRGSYNEQFF; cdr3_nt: TGTGCCAGCAGCCCGGGGAGAGGGTCCTACAATGAGCAGTTCTTC
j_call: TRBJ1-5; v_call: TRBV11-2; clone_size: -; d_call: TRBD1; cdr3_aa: CASSLTGDQPQHF; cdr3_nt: TGTGCCAGCAGTCTGACAGGGGATCAGCCCCAGCATTTT
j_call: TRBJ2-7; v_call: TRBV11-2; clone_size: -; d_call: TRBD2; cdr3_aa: CASSLDRATGGFQYF; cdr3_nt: TGTGCCAGCAGCTTAGATCGGGCGACGGGAGGTTTCCAGTACTTC
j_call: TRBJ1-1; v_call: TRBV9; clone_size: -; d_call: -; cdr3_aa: CASTHGMNTEAFF; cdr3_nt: TGTGCCAGCACCCACGGGATGAACACTGAAGCTTTCTTT
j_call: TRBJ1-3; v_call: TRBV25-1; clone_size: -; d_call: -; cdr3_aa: CASSEWGLGAGNTIYF; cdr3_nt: TGTGCCAGCAGTGAATGGGGCTTGGGCGCTGGAAACACCATATATTTT
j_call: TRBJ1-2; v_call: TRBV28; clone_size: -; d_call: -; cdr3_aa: CASSNPVRVYGYTF; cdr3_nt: TGTGCCAGCAGTAATCCTGTACGGGTCTATGGCTACACCTTC
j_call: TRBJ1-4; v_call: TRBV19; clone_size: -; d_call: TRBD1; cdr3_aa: CATRRTGEREKLFF; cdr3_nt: TGTGCCACGCGTCGGACAGGGGAAAGGGAAAAACTGTTTTTT
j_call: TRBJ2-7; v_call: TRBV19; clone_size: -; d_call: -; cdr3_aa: CASSMVSGVTYEQYF; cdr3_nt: TGTGCCAGTAGTATGGTCTCAGGGGTCACCTACGAGCAGTACTTC
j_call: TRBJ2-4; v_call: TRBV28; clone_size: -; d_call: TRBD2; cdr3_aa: CASSLAGGPQYIQYF; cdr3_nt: TGTGCCAGCAGTTTAGCGGGAGGGCCACAGTACATTCAGTACTTC
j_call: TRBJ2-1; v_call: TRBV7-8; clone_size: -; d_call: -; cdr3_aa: CASSFRGNEQFF; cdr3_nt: TGTGCCAGCAGCTTCAGGGGTAATGAGCAGTTCTTC
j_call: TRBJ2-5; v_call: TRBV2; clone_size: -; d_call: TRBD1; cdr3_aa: CASSRTGVQETQYF; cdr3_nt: TGTGCCAGCAGTAGGACAGGGGTCCAAGAGACCCAGTACTTC
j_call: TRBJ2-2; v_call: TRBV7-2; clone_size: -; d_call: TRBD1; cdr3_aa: CASSFRGRSGELFF; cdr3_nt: TGTGCCAGCAGCTTCAGGGGGCGGAGCGGGGAGCTGTTTTTT
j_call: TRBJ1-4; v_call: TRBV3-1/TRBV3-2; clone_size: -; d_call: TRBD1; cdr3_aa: CASSQAGTGSEKLFF; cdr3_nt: TGTGCCAGCAGCCAAGCTGGGACAGGGTCCGAAAAACTGTTTTTT
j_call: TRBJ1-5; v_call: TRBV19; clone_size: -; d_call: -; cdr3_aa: CASSNRRENQPQHF; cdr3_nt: TGTGCCAGTAGTAATCGGAGGGAAAATCAGCCCCAGCATTTT
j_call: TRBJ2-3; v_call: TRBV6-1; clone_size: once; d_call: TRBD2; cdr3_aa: CASSEQGGRTDTQYF; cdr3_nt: TGTGCCAGCAGTGAACAGGGCGGGAGAACAGATACGCAGTATTTT
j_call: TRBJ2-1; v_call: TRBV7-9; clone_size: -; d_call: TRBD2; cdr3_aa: CASSLVSSGSSYNEQFF; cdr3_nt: TGTGCCAGCAGCTTAGTATCTAGCGGGAGTTCCTACAATGAGCAGTTCTTC
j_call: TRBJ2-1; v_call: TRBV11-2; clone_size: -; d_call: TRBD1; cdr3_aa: CASSPAPGQGANYYNEQFF; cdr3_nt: TGTGCCAGCAGCCCAGCCCCGGGACAGGGGGCCAACTACTACAATGAGCAGTTCTTC
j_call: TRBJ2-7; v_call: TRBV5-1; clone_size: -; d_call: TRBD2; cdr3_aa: CASALAGSHEQYF; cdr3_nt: TGCGCCAGCGCTCTAGCGGGAAGCCACGAGCAGTACTTC
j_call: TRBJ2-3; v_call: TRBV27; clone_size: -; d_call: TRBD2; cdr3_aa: CASSLFGRADTQYF; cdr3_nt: TGTGCCAGCAGTTTATTTGGGAGGGCAGATACGCAGTATTTT
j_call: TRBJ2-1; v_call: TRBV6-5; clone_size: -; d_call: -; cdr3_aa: CASRPQGSGNEQFF; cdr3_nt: TGTGCCAGCAGACCCCAGGGGTCGGGCAATGAGCAGTTCTTC
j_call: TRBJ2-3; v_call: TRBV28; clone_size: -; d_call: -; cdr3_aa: CASASAVQGTDTQYF; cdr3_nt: TGTGCCAGCGCCTCGGCGGTCCAGGGGACAGATACGCAGTATTTT
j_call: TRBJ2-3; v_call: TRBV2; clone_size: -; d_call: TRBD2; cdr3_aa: CASSFTSGRIPDTQYF; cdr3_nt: TGTGCCAGCAGTTTTACTAGCGGGAGAATCCCAGATACGCAGTATTTT
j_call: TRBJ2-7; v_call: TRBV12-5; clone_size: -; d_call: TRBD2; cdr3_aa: CASGPGLAGGYEQYF; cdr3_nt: TGTGCTAGTGGCCCGGGACTAGCGGGAGGGTACGAGCAGTACTTC
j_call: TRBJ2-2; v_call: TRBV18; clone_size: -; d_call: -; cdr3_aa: CASSPPGNTGELFF; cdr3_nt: TGTGCCAGCTCACCCCCGGGGAACACCGGGGAGCTGTTTTTT
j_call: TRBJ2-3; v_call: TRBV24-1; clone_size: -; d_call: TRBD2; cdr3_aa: CATSGGGGNTDTQYF; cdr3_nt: TGTGCCACCAGCGGGGGGGGAGGGAACACAGATACGCAGTATTTT
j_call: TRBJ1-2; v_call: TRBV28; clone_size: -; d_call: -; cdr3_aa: CASSQSYRFHGYTF; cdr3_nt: TGTGCCAGCAGTCAATCCTACAGGTTCCATGGCTACACCTTC
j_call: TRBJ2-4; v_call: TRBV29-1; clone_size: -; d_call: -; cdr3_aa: CSVERQGAGDIQYF; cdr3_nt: TGCAGCGTTGAGAGGCAGGGGGCGGGGGACATTCAGTACTTC
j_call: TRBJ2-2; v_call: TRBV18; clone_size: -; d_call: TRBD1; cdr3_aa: CASSLPPGQGITGELFF; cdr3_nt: TGTGCCAGCTCACTTCCACCGGGACAGGGGATTACCGGGGAGCTGTTTTTT
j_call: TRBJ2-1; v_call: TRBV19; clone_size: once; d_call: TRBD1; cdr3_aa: CASREEGGSSYNEQFF; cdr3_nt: TGTGCCAGTAGGGAGGAAGGGGGCAGCTCCTACAATGAGCAGTTCTTC